This T cell receptor (beta chain) was retrieved from a study of T-cell memory formation after mild COVID-19. V was shortened by 0 bases and J by 5 bases, with 7 bases between the two germline ends. The CDR3 loop spans 13 amino acids. Germline CDR1 reads MNHEY; CDR2 reads SVGEGT. TCRdb ran MiXCR on the 5' RACE reads and lists one entry per CDR3 protein. The profile covers about 180,000 distinct CDR3 sequences, with about a sixth appearing a single time and around 1.9% taken by the ten largest. This TCR was recovered from an adult woman who had mild COVID-19 (a few samples of this study predate the infection). Cell type and time point are not known. Sequenced material: PBMCs or a T cell subset sorted from them (not recorded which). The chain links TRBV6-2 or TRBV6-3 to TRBJ2-5, with a weak D call TRBD2 (6 bases). DNA for the CDR3: TGTGCCAGCAGTTACTCGGCGGGGGAGACCCAGTACTTC. The encoded protein is CASSYSAGETQYF.